The entry below gives a single TCR beta chain sequence along with its context. Its specificity is unknown. These data originate in a study of cytomegalovirus exposure and HLA in healthy donors. The primer mix had 60 Vbeta and 13 Jbeta primers. Sequencing was performed with immunoSEQ multiplex PCR; in TCRdb, only in-frame clones are kept and a portion is missing. The profile covers some 150,000 clones, with around 77% appearing a single time and approximately 6.9% taken by the ten largest. V gave up 3 bases and J gave up 6 bases, with 15 bases separating them. CDR3 length: 14 residues. Germline assignment: CDR1 LNHDA and CDR2 SQIVND (reference sequence). Study conclusions and caveats: There were some V segments, including TRBV6-2 and TRBV6-3, excluded as indistinguishable.

The sample consisted of PBMCs. This clonotype originated in a woman aged 40 to 50 in good health and CMV-seropositive. The chain employs TRBV19 and TRBJ2-7, with D possibly matching TRBD1 (5 bases). The CDR3 spells CASSIGSTGSEQYF. CDR3 bases: TGTGCCAGTAGTATCGGGTCTACAGGATCCGAGCAGTACTTC. Full variable domain (missing parts from reference TRBV19 and TRBJ2-7): DGGITQSPKYLFRKEGQNVTLSCEQNLNHDAMYWYRQDPGQGLRLIYYSQIVNDFQKGDIAEGYSVSREKKESFPLTVTSAQKNPTAFYLCASSIGSTGSEQYFGPGTRLTVT.